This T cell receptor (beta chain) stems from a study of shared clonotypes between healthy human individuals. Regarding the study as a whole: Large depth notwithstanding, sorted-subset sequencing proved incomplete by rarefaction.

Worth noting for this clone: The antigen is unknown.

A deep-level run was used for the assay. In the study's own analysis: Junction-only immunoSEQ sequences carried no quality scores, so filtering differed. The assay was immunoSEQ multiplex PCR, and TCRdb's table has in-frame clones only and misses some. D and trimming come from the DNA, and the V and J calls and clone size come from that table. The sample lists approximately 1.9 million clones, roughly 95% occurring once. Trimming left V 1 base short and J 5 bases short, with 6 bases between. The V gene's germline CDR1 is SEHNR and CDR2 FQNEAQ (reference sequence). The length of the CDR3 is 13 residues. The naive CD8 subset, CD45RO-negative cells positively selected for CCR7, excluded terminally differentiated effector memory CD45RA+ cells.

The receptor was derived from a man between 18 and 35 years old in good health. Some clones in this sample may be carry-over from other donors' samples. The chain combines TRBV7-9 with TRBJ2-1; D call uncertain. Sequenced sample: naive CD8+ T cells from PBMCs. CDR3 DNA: TGTGCCAGCAGCTTAGTAGTGGACAATGAGCAGTTCTTC. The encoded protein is CASSLVVDNEQFF. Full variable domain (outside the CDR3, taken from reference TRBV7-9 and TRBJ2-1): DTGVSQNPRHKITKRGQNVTFRCDPISEHNRLYWYRQTLGQGPEFLTYFQNEAQLEKSRLLSDRFSAERPKGSFSTLEIQRTEQGDSAMYLCASSLVVDNEQFFGPGTRLTVL.